This passage covers 25 T cell receptor beta chains from one sample sequenced in a study of Ad26.COV2.S vaccination and SARS-CoV-2 variants. The treatment here: over 15 received Ad26.COV2.S at low or high dose, single or two shots; roughly 5 received placebo; per-sample allocation not given. At day 63 after the first vaccine or placebo injection, samples were drawn. Generated by immunoSEQ multiplex PCR, the TCRdb table keeps only in-frame clones and is missing some. The sample lists approximately 460,000 clones, nearly 90% occurring once. Sequences were derived from peripheral blood, sampled in a trial of Ad26.COV2.S vaccine versus placebo. The receptor set was obtained from a person between 18 and 65 years old who received the Ad26.COV2.S COVID-19 vaccine or a placebo.

V usage is TRBV6-5 and J usage is TRBJ1-6; 7 bases are a match to TRBD1. This CDR3 is built from 15 residues. CDR1 MNHEY and CDR2 SVGAGI come from the germline V gene. J lost 7 bases, V lost 0 bases, and 3 bases had no gene match. This chain's CDR3 is CASSYSGQINSPLHF. The CDR3 nucleotides read TGTGCCAGCAGTTACTCGGGACAGATCAATTCACCCCTCCACTTT.

The rearrangement uses TRBV14 and TRBJ1-6; maybe TRBD1 (6 bases). The CDR3 has 13 amino acids. CDR1 and CDR2 from the germline V gene are SGHDN and FVKESK. The V end lost 8 bases, the J end lost 5 bases, and 10 bases lay between the germline ends. CDR3 region: CASQGRDNSPLHF. The CDR3 region has the DNA TGTGCCAGCCAGGGGAGGGATAATTCACCCCTCCACTTT.

The gene calls are TRBV4-2 and TRBJ2-3; D may be TRBD2 (6 bases). The CDR3 consists of 18 residues. Trimming took 1 base from V and 0 from J, leaving 17 bases between them. The germline V gene has CDR1 LGHNA and CDR2 YNFKEQ. CDR3 amino acids: CASSQVVSGDTSTDTQYF. The CDR3 nucleotides are TGTGCCAGCAGCCAAGTGGTTAGCGGAGACACTAGCACAGATACGCAGTATTTT.

The V call is TRBV10-3, the J call TRBJ2-3; 15 nucleotides match TRBD2. V shed 2 bases, J shed 5 bases, and the junction held 5 bases outside the gene matches. Germline CDR1 reads ENHRY; CDR2 reads SYGVKD. There are 17 residues in the CDR3. The CDR3 region is CAISETEGLAGGDTQYF. The CDR3, as DNA: TGTGCCATCAGTGAGACTGAGGGACTAGCGGGGGGAGATACGCAGTATTTT.

Only a few counts were recorded for this clone. The chain combines TRBV29-1 with TRBJ1-1; TRBD1 matches at 12 bases. J lost 8 bases, V lost 6 bases, and 4 bases had no gene match. This CDR3 has 12 residues. Germline V gene sequence: CDR1 SQVTM, CDR2 ANQGSEA. Here the CDR3 reads CSVAGTGGEAFF. CDR3 DNA: TGCAGCGTGGCCGGGACAGGGGGCGAAGCTTTCTTT.

This clone has just a few counts. The chain employs TRBV18 and TRBJ1-2; TRBD1 might be the D (6 bases). This CDR3 region has 17 residues. The V end lost 0 bases, the J end lost 3 bases, and 17 bases lay between the germline ends. Germline V lookup: CDR1 KGHSH, CDR2 LQKENI. Here the CDR3 DNA reads TGTGCCAGCTCACCACCTCTCGGCAGGGGAACTGACTATGGCTACACCTTC. This codes for CASSPPLGRGTDYGYTF.

For this clone: At the DNA level, this CDR3 is encoded by other sequences in the same sample as well. This chain connects TRBV19 to TRBJ1-2, with a weak D call TRBD1 (6 bases). Trimming stripped 5 bases from V and 5 bases from J, with 9 bases between. This CDR3 comprises 12 residues. The germline CDR1 and CDR2 sequences are LNHDA and SQIVND (reference sequence). CDR3 bases: TGTGCCAGTAGTTGGACAGAGTATGGCTACACCTTC. Its translation: CASSWTEYGYTF.

The chain joins TRBV4-1 to TRBJ2-1; either TRBD1 or TRBD2 may supply D (5 bases each). Trimming pared 1 base from V and 13 bases from J, leaving 17 bases between. The CDR3 totals 14 residues. CDR1 and CDR2 from the germline V gene are MGHRA and YSYEKL. CDR3 sequence (DNA): TGCGCCAGCAGCCAAGGATATCTGGGACCTCGACAGTTCTTC. Amino acids: CASSQGYLGPRQFF.

This chain connects TRBV5-6 to TRBJ1-2; the D gene is possibly TRBD1 (5 bases). There are 14 residues in the CDR3. CDR1 is SGHDT and CDR2 is YYEEEE in the germline V gene. Deletions cut 2 bases from V and 5 bases from J, with 13 bases between. CDR3: CASSFLQGGYGYTF. CDR3 DNA sequence: TGTGCCAGCAGCTTCCTCCAGGGAGGGTATGGCTACACCTTC.

This chain connects TRBV7-8 to TRBJ1-1; D is undetermined. This CDR3 has 12 residues. V lost 5 bases to trimming and J lost 6 bases, with 10 bases between them. Germline values: CDR1 SGHVS, CDR2 FQNEAQ. The CDR3 reads CASSLVAPEAFF. For the CDR3, the DNA is TGTGCCAGCAGCCTGGTGGCGCCTGAAGCTTTCTTT.

Points on this clone: This CDR3 is also generated by other DNA sequences in the sample. The chain has TRBV3-1 (or the pseudogene TRBV3-2) and TRBJ1-2; the match to TRBD1 covers 10 bases. Germline CDR1 is LGHDT and CDR2 is YNNKEL (reference sequence). The CDR3 sequence is 15 residues long. Trimming at V came to 4 bases and at J to 1 base, leaving 3 bases not matched to a gene. The CDR3 reads CASSPRDRGNYGYTF. The CDR3 nucleotides read TGTGCCAGCAGCCCCCGGGACAGGGGTAACTATGGCTACACCTTC.

The V gene is TRBV5-4, the J gene TRBJ2-3, with D tentatively TRBD1 (5 bases). The V and J ends lost 5 bases and 5 bases respectively, with 9 bases between them. CDR1 is SGHNT and CDR2 is YYREEE in the germline V gene (reference sequence). The CDR3 has 12 residues. The CDR3 DNA follows: TGTGCCAGCAGGGTGGGGCGAGATACGCAGTATTTT. Its protein product is CASRVGRDTQYF.

The chain is built from TRBV5-1 and TRBJ1-2, with D possibly being TRBD1 (6 bases). The V and J ends lost 7 bases and 6 bases respectively, with 13 bases between them. The CDR3 is 12 residues long. In germline, CDR1 is SGHRS, CDR2 YFSETQ. In DNA form, the CDR3 reads TGCGCCAGCGGAACACAGGGAGATGGCTACACCTTC. Translated, it gives CASGTQGDGYTF.

The rearrangement uses TRBV18 and TRBJ1-4, with TRBD1 matching over 7 bases. The CDR3 consists of 15 residues. With V trimmed by 2 bases and J by 8 bases, 8 bases remained unmatched. Per germline, CDR1 KGHSH and CDR2 LQKENI. The CDR3 is CASSPSRDSVEKLFF. CDR3 nucleotides: TGTGCCAGCTCACCATCCCGGGACAGTGTCGAAAAACTGTTTTTT.

V usage is TRBV11-2 and J usage is TRBJ1-3; no definite D call. Germline CDR1 SGHAT, CDR2 FQNNGV. This CDR3 is 16 amino acids long. Trimming took off 5 bases at V and 0 bases at J, with 14 bases between the two ends. CDR3 DNA: TGTGCCAGCAGCGCGTTAGGACGGAGCTCTGGAAACACCATATATTTT. Protein product: CASSALGRSSGNTIYF.

This rearrangement joins TRBV6-2 or TRBV6-3 to TRBJ2-7; TRBD2 might be the D (6 bases). V was pared by 6 bases and J by 3 bases, with 18 bases between. This CDR3 region has 15 residues. CDR1 is MNHEY and CDR2 is SVGEGT in the germline V gene. CDR3: CASRPWGERSYEQYF. CDR3 nucleotides: TGTGCCAGCAGGCCTTGGGGGGAGAGGAGCTACGAGCAGTACTTC.

The CDR3 reads CASSIRLAGVYEQYF. The CDR3 DNA follows: TGTGCCAGCAGTATTCGACTAGCGGGAGTCTACGAGCAGTACTTC. The V gene is TRBV28, the J gene TRBJ2-7, with TRBD2 matching over 12 bases. This CDR3 is built from 15 residues. The germline gives CDR1 MDHEN, CDR2 SYDVKM. The V gene end was trimmed by 5 bases and the J gene end by 3 bases; junction bases not matched to a gene: 5.

The V gene is TRBV5-1, the J gene TRBJ1-1; no reliable D call. The germline gives CDR1 SGHRS, CDR2 YFSETQ. Between the trimmed V and J ends, which lost 0 bases and 1 base, there was a span of 7 bases. This CDR3 spans 14 amino acids. The CDR3 is CASSLAPANTEAFF. In DNA form, the CDR3 reads TGCGCCAGCAGCTTGGCCCCAGCGAACACTGAAGCTTTCTTT.

The genes are TRBV5-4 and TRBJ1-2, with D unresolved. CDR1 SGHNT and CDR2 YYREEE come from the germline V gene (reference sequence). The germline V and J ends were trimmed by 1 base and 6 bases, with 16 bases remaining between them. CDR3 length: 15 residues. The CDR3 nucleotides are TGTGCCAGCAGCTTGCCTTCGTTGGTGAGGGATGGCTACACCTTC. Protein product: CASSLPSLVRDGYTF.

The rearrangement links TRBV6-5 to TRBJ1-6, with TRBD1 as a possible D gene (6 bases). Germline CDR1 and CDR2: MNHEY and SVGAGI. V lost 0 bases, J lost 9 bases, and 15 bases lay in between. The CDR3 contains 16 residues. The CDR3: CASSYSGAGSSSPLHF. CDR3 coding DNA: TGTGCCAGCAGTTACTCGGGGGCGGGGAGTAGTTCACCCCTCCACTTT.

The chain combines TRBV9 with TRBJ1-3; D remains unclear. The CDR3 totals 16 residues. From germline, CDR1 is SGDLS and CDR2 YYNGEE. The V end lost 0 bases, the J end lost 0 bases, and 10 bases lay between the germline ends. In DNA, the CDR3 is TGTGCCAGCAGCGTAGGAGGACGGAGCTCTGGAAACACCATATATTTT. This translates into CASSVGGRSSGNTIYF.

This clone was picked up one time. The V and J genes are TRBV5-1 and TRBJ2-5, with TRBD2 identical over 8 bases. The CDR3 contains 15 residues. The V gene's germline CDR1 is SGHRS and CDR2 YFSETQ. V lost 1 base to trimming and J lost 5 bases; unmatched junction nucleotides: 7. CDR3 in DNA: TGCGCCAGCAGCTTGCCCGGGGGGGGTTCGGAGACCCAGTACTTC. Amino acid sequence: CASSLPGGGSETQYF.

The chain carries TRBV28 and TRBJ2-1; 13 bases align to TRBD2. Germline-derived CDR1 and CDR2 are MDHEN and SYDVKM. V shed 4 bases and J 4 bases; nucleotides not matched to a gene: 13. The CDR3 covers 19 residues. The CDR3 loop reads CASSSLPWTSGSRYNEQFF. CDR3 coding DNA: TGTGCCAGCAGTTCACTTCCCTGGACTAGCGGGAGTAGGTACAATGAGCAGTTCTTC.

This rearrangement joins TRBV27 to TRBJ1-1; D unclear. The CDR3 is 15 amino acids. Trimming removed 3 bases from V and 0 bases from J, with 11 bases in between. Germline CDR1 and CDR2: MNHEY and SMNVEV (reference sequence). The CDR3: CASSFGKLLNTEAFF. The CDR3 DNA follows: TGTGCCAGCAGTTTTGGGAAACTTTTGAACACTGAAGCTTTCTTT.

This chain uses TRBV4-2 with TRBJ2-4; weak D call: TRBD2 (5 bases). Trimming removed 0 bases from V and 1 base from J, with 13 bases in between. Germline lookup yields CDR1 LGHNA and CDR2 YNFKEQ. The CDR3 runs 17 residues. The CDR3 DNA is TGTGCCAGCAGCCAAGATCGGACTGTACAGGCCAAAAACATTCAGTACTTC. As protein: CASSQDRTVQAKNIQYF.